The 18 T cell receptor beta chains reported below all come from one sample, sequenced in a study of blood T cell repertoires in COVID-19 (dated by TCRdb to the early 2020s). Library preparation employed the immunoSEQ multiplex PCR assay. TCRdb holds this immuneACCESS table with in-frame rearrangements only. Some clones are missing; in checked studies, unresolved V genes explain under half, and the rest has no known cause. This sample is represented by about 88,000 clones; roughly 90% of them were singletons. 2.9% of the sample is taken by the ten largest. Sequencing was performed on peripheral blood. The receptors shown here come from a woman of 80 years or more with acute or convalescent COVID-19.

The CDR3 nucleotides read TGTGCCAGCAGTGACGGCGGTAGAAGATACACTGAAGCTTTCTTT. Translation: CASSDGGRRYTEAFF. The chain carries TRBV2 and TRBJ1-1; D is undetermined. The germline gives CDR1 SNHLY, CDR2 FYNNEI. The CDR3 loop spans 15 amino acids. Trimming pared 3 bases from V and 3 bases from J, leaving 14 bases between.

The chain combines TRBV28 with TRBJ1-1, with a weak D call TRBD1 (6 bases). This CDR3 region has 16 residues. Germline V gene lookup returns CDR1 MDHEN and CDR2 SYDVKM. Trimming pared 5 bases from V and 4 bases from J, leaving 20 bases between. The CDR3 sequence: CASSTPIRRTATEAFF. CDR3 in DNA: TGTGCCAGCAGTACCCCCATAAGAAGGACAGCCACTGAAGCTTTCTTT.

The rearrangement joins TRBV5-4 to TRBJ2-5; D perhaps matches TRBD1 (5 bases). The length of the CDR3 is 15 residues. Per the germline V gene, CDR1 is SGHNT and CDR2 is YYREEE (reference sequence). The CDR3 protein is CAFGKNQGYQETQYF. The CDR3 coding sequence is TGTGCTTTCGGAAAGAACCAGGGTTACCAAGAGACCCAGTACTTC.

Note on this clone: Other DNA sequences in this sample translate to the same CDR3. The genes are TRBV5-1 and TRBJ1-1; no clear D gene. The CDR3 runs 13 residues. Trimming removed 4 bases at V and 1 base at J, with 8 bases between. Germline values: CDR1 SGHRS, CDR2 YFSETQ. The CDR3 is CASSLEPNTEAFF. The CDR3 coding sequence is TGCGCCAGCAGCCTAGAGCCGAACACTGAAGCTTTCTTT.

This chain joins TRBV20-1 and TRBJ2-7; no definite D call. The germline V gene encodes CDR1 DFQATT and CDR2 SNEGSKA (reference sequence). This CDR3 has 11 amino acids. The V and J ends lost 4 bases and 3 bases respectively, with 7 bases between them. The CDR3 nucleotides are TGCAGTGCTAAAACAGTCTACGAGCAGTACTTC. As protein: CSAKTVYEQYF.

The V call is TRBV2, the J call TRBJ1-1; D gene uncertain. This CDR3 is 14 amino acids long. Germline V lookup: CDR1 SNHLY, CDR2 FYNNEI. V lost 8 bases and J lost 0, with 13 bases in between. The CDR3 region has the DNA TGTGCCAGCCTCAGAAGAGACATGAACACTGAAGCTTTCTTT. This sequence encodes CASLRRDMNTEAFF.

As to this clone: This same CDR3 is encoded by further DNA sequences in the sample. This chain uses TRBV7-9 with TRBJ2-2; the D is unclear. CDR1 and CDR2 (germline): SEHNR, FQNEAQ (reference sequence). V was trimmed by 3 bases and J by 0 bases, leaving 5 bases between them. The CDR3 contains 14 residues. CDR3: CASSFGPNTGELFF. CDR3 DNA: TGTGCCAGCAGCTTTGGCCCGAACACCGGGGAGCTGTTTTTT. Based on the CDR3 plus reference TRBV7-9 and TRBJ2-2, the full variable domain is DTGVSQNPRHKITKRGQNVTFRCDPISEHNRLYWYRQTLGQGPEFLTYFQNEAQLEKSRLLSDRFSAERPKGSFSTLEIQRTEQGDSAMYLCASSFGPNTGELFFGEGSRLTVL.

This clone was recorded once. The chain has TRBV5-4 and TRBJ2-5, with D possibly being TRBD2 (5 bases). The CDR3 has 13 residues. V was shortened by 5 bases and J by 5 bases, with 13 bases between the two germline ends. Germline values: CDR1 SGHNT, CDR2 YYREEE (reference sequence). The CDR3 reads CASRATSTETQYF. The CDR3 nucleotides are TGTGCCAGCAGAGCAACTAGTACGGAGACCCAGTACTTC.

As concerns this clone: Sequence at one end of the junction differs from germline and may be a read error. This sequence joins TRBV18 and TRBJ1-2, with D possibly matching TRBD1 (5 bases). The CDR3 is 15 amino acids. Germline values: CDR1 KGHSH, CDR2 LQKENI. The CDR3 DNA is TGTGCCAGCTCACCAGGCCAACGACAAGGGGATGGCAACACCTTC. Translation gives CASSPGQRQGDGNTF.

This chain joins TRBV11-2 and TRBJ2-7; possibly TRBD1 for D (6 bases). The CDR3 runs 16 residues. With 1 base removed from V and 0 bases from J, the gap between germline ends came to 13 bases. The germline V gene has CDR1 SGHAT and CDR2 FQNNGV. The CDR3 DNA reads as TGTGCCAGCAGCTTAGTTCACCAGGGGACCTCCTACGAGCAGTACTTC. Its translation is CASSLVHQGTSYEQYF.

This sequence joins TRBV27 and TRBJ2-3; D is perhaps TRBD2 (6 bases). V was cut by 6 bases and J by 9 bases, with 19 bases left in between. Per the germline V gene, CDR1 is MNHEY and CDR2 is SMNVEV (reference sequence). The CDR3 is 14 residues long. The CDR3 nucleotides read TGTGCCAGCAGCCTCTCCAAGACTAGGCGAACGCAGTATTTT. Residues: CASSLSKTRRTQYF.

The CDR3 loop is CASTAGVGNQPQHF. The CDR3 region has the DNA TGTGCCAGCACCGCCGGAGTCGGCAATCAGCCCCAGCATTTT. The genes are TRBV6-5 and TRBJ1-5, with D unresolved. The V end lost 7 bases, the J end lost 2 bases, and 12 bases lay between the germline ends. Germline CDR1 is MNHEY and CDR2 is SVGAGI. This CDR3 has 14 amino acids.

V usage is TRBV10-3 and J usage is TRBJ2-7; 8 nucleotides agree with TRBD1. There are 16 residues in the CDR3. V lost 0 bases and J lost 2; bases outside the gene matches: 6. CDR1 ENHRY and CDR2 SYGVKD come from the germline V gene. The CDR3 reads CAISESQGAATYEQYF. CDR3 in DNA: TGTGCCATCAGTGAGTCTCAGGGGGCCGCGACCTACGAGCAGTACTTC.

The chain uses TRBV19 and TRBJ1-2; 10 bases line up with TRBD1. J lost 5 bases, V lost 4 bases, and 4 bases had no gene match. Germline V gives CDR1 LNHDA, CDR2 SQIVND (reference sequence). The CDR3 has 14 amino acids. The CDR3 nucleotides are TGTGCCAGTAGTACCCTGGGACAGGGGTATGGCTACACCTTC. This gives the protein CASSTLGQGYGYTF.

This chain joins TRBV7-2 and TRBJ2-2; 8 nucleotides agree with TRBD2. Germline trimming cut 5 bases from V and 4 bases from J; bases unmatched to any gene: 9. The CDR3 contains 16 residues. Germline V gives CDR1 SGHTA, CDR2 FQGNSA. The CDR3 loop is CASSPLLAGLTGELFF. The CDR3 DNA reads as TGTGCCAGCAGCCCGCTCCTAGCGGGCCTCACCGGGGAGCTGTTTTTT.

The genes are TRBV4-3 and TRBJ2-5; D is possibly TRBD2 (6 bases). Trimming removed 4 bases from V and 0 bases from J, with 9 bases in between. Germline CDR1 LGHNA, CDR2 YSLEER. This CDR3 region has 14 residues. The CDR3 DNA follows: TGCGCCAGCAGCCTGGGACTGTACCAAGAGACCCAGTACTTC. Amino acids: CASSLGLYQETQYF.

This clone was observed once. The genes are TRBV2 and TRBJ1-6; 7 bases match TRBD1. This CDR3 has 13 amino acids. With 7 bases clipped from V and 10 bases from J, the junction kept 7 bases outside the gene matches. The V gene's germline CDR1 is SNHLY and CDR2 FYNNEI. The CDR3 reads CASKDRLDSPLHF. The CDR3 DNA reads TGTGCCAGCAAGGACAGGTTGGACTCACCCCTCCACTTT.

The V gene is TRBV4-1, the J gene TRBJ1-2, with D possibly matching TRBD1 (5 bases). Germline values: CDR1 MGHRA, CDR2 YSYEKL. Trimming took off 1 base at V and 3 bases at J, with 12 bases between the two ends. This CDR3 contains 15 residues. CDR3 sequence (DNA): TGCGCCAGCAGCCAAGTTTCCAGGGCGCACTATGGCTACACCTTC. Its translation: CASSQVSRAHYGYTF.